This TCR beta chain was captured by sequencing in a study of blood T cell repertoires in COVID-19. Trimming removed 6 bases from V and 7 bases from J, with 13 bases in between. The CDR3 length is 13 residues. CDR1 and CDR2 from the germline V gene are LGHNT and FRNRAP. Source study methods: Amplification of reference gene primers was used by the study to estimate nucleated cell counts. The repertoire was sequenced with immunoSEQ multiplex PCR; TCRdb's copy has only in-frame clones and lacks some. D and trimming come from the DNA, and the V and J calls and clone size come from that table. This sample has hundreds of thousands of clones; 90% to 95% occur once, and the top ten carry 1.9%. Participants, about 18 to 90 years old, spanned approximately 26 US areas. Cohort allocation depended upon clinical history that participants reported. Each recovered donor of Cohort 3 presented with two negative PCRs, clearance, or symptom resolution.

V usage is TRBV12-5 and J usage is TRBJ2-1; unclear D gene. Sequenced sample: PBMCs or T cells enriched from blood (not recorded which). This sequence originates from a woman aged 18-35 years who had recovered from COVID-19. The CDR3 protein is CASGLETGNEQFF. For the CDR3, the DNA is TGTGCTAGTGGCTTAGAGACGGGTAATGAGCAGTTCTTC.